This TCR beta chain was captured in a study of T cell responses to AZD1222 COVID-19 vaccine. With regard to this clone: Its antigen remains unidentified.

Generated by immunoSEQ multiplex PCR, the TCRdb table keeps only in-frame clones and is missing some. The table has approximately 150,000 clones, 85% to 90% seen once. Study-level results: Regions 160-218 and 743-854 dominated among vaccine-associated CD4 TCRs spanning spike. White British ancestry dominated among donors, who included more females, and clonal diversity was possibly underestimated. Among spike-specific TCRs, nearly half reportedly target unmutated variant regions.

Germline assignment: CDR1 MNHEY and CDR2 SVGAGI. V was trimmed by 3 bases and J by 8 bases, leaving 11 bases between them. This CDR3 region has 13 residues. Sequences were derived from peripheral blood, sampled 28 days after the second dose of the MenACWY control vaccine. The V gene is TRBV6-5, the J gene TRBJ2-1; D assignment may be TRBD1 or TRBD2 (5 bases each). This TCR was sampled from an adult who received the MenACWY meningococcal vaccine as a control. This chain's CDR3 is CASSYDGADEQFF. DNA for the CDR3: TGTGCCAGCAGTTATGACGGGGCCGATGAGCAGTTCTTC.